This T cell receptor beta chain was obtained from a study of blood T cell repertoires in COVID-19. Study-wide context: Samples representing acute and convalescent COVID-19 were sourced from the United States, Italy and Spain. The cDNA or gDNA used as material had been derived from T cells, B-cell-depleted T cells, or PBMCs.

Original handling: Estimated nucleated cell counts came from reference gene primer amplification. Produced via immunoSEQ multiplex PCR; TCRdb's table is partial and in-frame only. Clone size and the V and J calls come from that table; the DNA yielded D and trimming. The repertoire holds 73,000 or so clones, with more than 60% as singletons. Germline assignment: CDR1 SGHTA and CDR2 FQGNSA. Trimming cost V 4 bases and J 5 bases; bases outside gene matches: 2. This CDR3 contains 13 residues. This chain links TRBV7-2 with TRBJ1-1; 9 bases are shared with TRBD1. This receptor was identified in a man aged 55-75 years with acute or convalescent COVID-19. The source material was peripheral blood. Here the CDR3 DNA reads TGTGCCAGCAGCTACGGACAGGGGACTGAAGCTTTCTTT. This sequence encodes CASSYGQGTEAFF.